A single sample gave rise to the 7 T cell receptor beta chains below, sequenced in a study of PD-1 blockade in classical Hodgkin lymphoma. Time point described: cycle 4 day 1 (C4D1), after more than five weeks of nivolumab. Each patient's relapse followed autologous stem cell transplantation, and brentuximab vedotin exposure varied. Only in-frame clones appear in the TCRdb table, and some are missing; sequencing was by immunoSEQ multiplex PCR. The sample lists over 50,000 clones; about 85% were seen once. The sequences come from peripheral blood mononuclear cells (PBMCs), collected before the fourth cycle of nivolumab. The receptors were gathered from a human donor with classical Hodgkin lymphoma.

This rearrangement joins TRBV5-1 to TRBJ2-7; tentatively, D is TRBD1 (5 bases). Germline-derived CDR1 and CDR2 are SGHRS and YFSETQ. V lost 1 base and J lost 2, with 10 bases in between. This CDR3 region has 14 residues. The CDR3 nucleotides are TGCGCCAGCAGCTTGCAGGGATGGCCCTACGAGCAGTACTTC. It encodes CASSLQGWPYEQYF.

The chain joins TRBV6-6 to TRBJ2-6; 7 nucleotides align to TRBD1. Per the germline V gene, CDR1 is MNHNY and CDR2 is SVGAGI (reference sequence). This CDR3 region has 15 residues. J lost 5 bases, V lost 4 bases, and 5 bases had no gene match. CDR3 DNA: TGTGCCAGCAGTTCGCGACAGGGTTGGGCCAACGTCCTGACTTTC. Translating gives CASSSRQGWANVLTF.

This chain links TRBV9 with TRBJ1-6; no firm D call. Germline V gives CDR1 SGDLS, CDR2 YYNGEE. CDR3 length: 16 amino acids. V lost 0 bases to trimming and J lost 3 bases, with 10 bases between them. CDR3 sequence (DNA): TGTGCCAGCAGCGTAGCTATAGCAGTCTATAATTCACCCCTCCACTTT. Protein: CASSVAIAVYNSPLHF.

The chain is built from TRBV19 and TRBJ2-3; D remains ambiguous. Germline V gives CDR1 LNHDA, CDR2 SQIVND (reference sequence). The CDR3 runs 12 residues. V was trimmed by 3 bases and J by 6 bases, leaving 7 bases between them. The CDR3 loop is CASSMGSDTQYF. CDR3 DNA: TGTGCCAGTAGTATGGGTTCGGATACGCAGTATTTT.

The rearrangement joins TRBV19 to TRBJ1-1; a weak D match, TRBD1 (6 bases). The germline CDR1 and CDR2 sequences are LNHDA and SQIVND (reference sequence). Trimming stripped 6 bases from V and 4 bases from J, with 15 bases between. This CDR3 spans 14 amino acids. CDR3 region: CASRGLGGSTEAFF. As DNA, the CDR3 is TGTGCCAGTAGGGGGTTAGGGGGGAGCACTGAAGCTTTCTTT.

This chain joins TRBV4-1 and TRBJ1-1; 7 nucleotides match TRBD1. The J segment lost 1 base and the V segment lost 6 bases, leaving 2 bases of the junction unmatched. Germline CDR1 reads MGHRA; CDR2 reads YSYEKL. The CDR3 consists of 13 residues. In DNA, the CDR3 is TGCGCCAGCAGTCGGACAGGGAACACTGAAGCTTTCTTT. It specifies CASSRTGNTEAFF.

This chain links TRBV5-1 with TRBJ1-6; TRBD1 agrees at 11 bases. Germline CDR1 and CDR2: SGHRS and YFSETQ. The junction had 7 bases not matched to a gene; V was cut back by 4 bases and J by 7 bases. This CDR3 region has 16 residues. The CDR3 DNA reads TGCGCCAGCAGCCTTGAGGGACAGGGGGGAAATTCACCCCTCCACTTT. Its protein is CASSLEGQGGNSPLHF.